This TCR beta chain was sequenced during a study of blood T cell repertoires in COVID-19 (dated by TCRdb to 2020 to 2022). For the study in its entirety: Samples covering the acute and convalescent phases of COVID-19 were provided by collaborators in the United States, Italy and Spain. The samples were drawn from two sources: the first 160 participants of the ongoing ImmuneRACE study, and fewer than 1,500 subjects contributed by 6 global collaborators. Where HLA class I and class II types were available, the types were taken from metadata supplied by the sample provider, not from assay-based typing. Subjects who had been exposed to COVID-19, were actively infected with it, or had recovered from it provided the deeply sampled blood TCRbeta repertoires that made up the dataset. The repertoires were released in a freely available public database meant as a resource for research on the immune response to SARS-CoV-2. Sample metadata almost always included a de-identified subject ID, COVID-19 status, age in years and sex. The prospective study material was composed of cDNA or gDNA derived from T cells, B-cell-depleted T cells, or PBMCs. What the work shows at the level of the full study, not this receptor alone: How much clinical and demographic metadata was included differed by source and by participant, and the metadata was provided uncurated.

TCRbeta CDR3 regions were amplified from genomic DNA using the immunoSEQ Assay, a bias-controlled multiplex PCR. In the source study's methods: The number of nucleated cells in each sample was estimated by amplification of reference gene primers within the assay. To quantify the absolute abundance of each unique TCRbeta CDR3 rearrangement, sequence reads were collapsed and filtered. Productive Simpson clonality was computed per sample as the square root of Simpson's diversity index over productive rearrangements. The source is immuneACCESS, and TCRdb retained only in-frame sequences with V and J called. Part of the clones is not carried over; for the studies checked, unresolved V genes explain less than half of this, and the remainder is unexplained. Clone size and the V and J calls come from that table; the DNA yielded D and trimming. This sample holds about 270,000 clones; 86% were observed only once. The ten largest clones capture 2.6% of the sample.

Participants in the prospective study were aged about 18 to 100 years, lived in under 30 United States geographic areas, and enrolled through a virtual design. To assign participants to cohorts, the prospective study relied on clinical history that participants themselves reported in a screening survey and a study questionnaire. Recovered participants in ImmuneRACE Cohort 3 were defined as having two consecutive negative NP/OP PCR tests, clearance from a healthcare professional, or resolution of symptoms. Mobile phlebotomists in the prospective study collected whole blood, serum and a nasopharyngeal or oropharyngeal swab from every participant. Additional blood draws and questionnaires over an approximately two-month period could optionally be provided by prospective study participants. Prospective study blood samples were shipped either frozen or at room temperature before DNA extraction. The table lists this clone with a few counts. Its antigen specificity is not known. No qualities accompany the bases; no much larger clone lies one base away.

The CDR3 runs 13 residues from the cysteine to the phenylalanine. The only DNA kept is the CDR3, 39 bases in frame from the first base. A distance of 11 bases separates the germline ends of V and J, which lose 5 bases and 4 bases respectively. CDR1 and CDR2 are read off the germline V gene as MDHEN and SYDVKM. Recombination connected TRBV28 to TRBJ1-2; a weak D assignment points to TRBD1 (5 bases agree). Material: PBMCs or T cells enriched from blood (not recorded which). The source is a young woman who had recovered from COVID-19. In nucleotides, the sequence is TGTGCCAGCAGTCCACAGGCCCCCTATGGCTACACCTTC. Translated, this gives CASSPQAPYGYTF.